Listed below are T cell receptor beta chains from one sample, sequenced in a study of blood T cells in healthy people across ages. TCRdb reprocessed the 5' RACE reads via MiXCR and lists one record per CDR3 protein. The sample lists about 1.6 million distinct CDR3 sequences; about 32% were seen once. Input material: blood. All receptors derive from a woman younger than 45 in good health. Each CDR3 is given with its conserved first and last residue. D genes are given only for firm matches. Clone size, where shown, is once, few, many, or a class for clones that have expanded.

TRBD2	TRBV5-1	NA	TRBJ2-7	TGCGCCAGCAGCTTGGGCGCGGGGGGCGCCCCGGAGCAGTACTTC	CASSLGAGGAPEQYF
NA	TRBV7-9	NA	TRBJ1-2	TGTGCCAGCAGCTTAGTCGTTCCTGCGGGGATTAACTATGGCTACACCTTC	CASSLVVPAGINYGYTF
NA	TRBV12-3/TRBV12-4	NA	TRBJ1-1	TGTGCCAGCAGTTCCGATGTGGAAGCTTTCTTT	CASSSDVEAFF
NA	TRBV3-1	NA	TRBJ2-7	TGTGCCGGCAGCCGGACTCCGTACTACGAGCAGTACTTC	CAGSRTPYYEQYF
TRBD2	TRBV9	NA	TRBJ2-5	TGTGCCAGCAGCGTCGGGCGACTAGCGGGAGTACAGGCCCAGTACTTC	CASSVGRLAGVQAQYF
TRBD1	TRBV4-1	few	TRBJ2-3	TGCGCCAGCAGCAGGGGGCAAGAGACTAGCACAGATACGCAGTATTTT	CASSRGQETSTDTQYF
NA	TRBV7-9	NA	TRBJ2-1	TGTGCCAGCAGCCCCGGACAGTTTCTTTCCTACAATGAGCAGTTCTTC	CASSPGQFLSYNEQFF
TRBD1	TRBV4-1	NA	TRBJ2-1	TGCGCCAGCAGCCAAACAGACAGGGCGTCCTACAATGAGCAGTTCTTC	CASSQTDRASYNEQFF
NA	TRBV6-2/TRBV6-3	NA	TRBJ1-2	TGTGCCAGCAGTTACAACACGCTAAACTATGGCTACACCTTC	CASSYNTLNYGYTF
TRBD1	TRBV2	few	TRBJ2-7	TGTGCCAGCGATGGGACAGGGGCTCCCCCGGACTACGAGCAGTACTTC	CASDGTGAPPDYEQYF
NA	TRBV20-1	NA	TRBJ2-3	TGCAGTGCTCCAGGGACCAGGAAAGATACGCAGTATTTT	CSAPGTRKDTQYF
TRBD1	TRBV7-2	many	TRBJ2-7	TGTGCCAGCAGCTTAACAGGGGGGAACTACGAGCAGTACTTC	CASSLTGGNYEQYF
NA	TRBV6-5	NA	TRBJ1-4	TGTGCCAGCAGCCCCCCGGACTATGAAAAACTGTTTTTT	CASSPPDYEKLFF
TRBD1	TRBV5-1	NA	TRBJ2-7	TGCGCCAGCAGCTTGGCCAGGGGGCACAGCTACGAGCAGTACTTC	CASSLARGHSYEQYF
TRBD1	TRBV5-1	NA	TRBJ2-7	TGCGCCAGCAGCATCAGGACAGGGAATAGCTACGAGCAGTACTTC	CASSIRTGNSYEQYF
NA	TRBV5-1	NA	TRBJ2-7	TGCGCCAGCAGCTTGGGGCCGGGGGCCCACGAGCAGTACTTC	CASSLGPGAHEQYF
NA	TRBV3-1	NA	TRBJ1-2	TGCGCCAGCAGCCAAGGAGCTGGGGGCGGCTACACCTTC	CASSQGAGGGYTF
TRBD1	TRBV27	NA	TRBJ1-1	TGTGCCAGCAGTCCGCGGACAGGGAGGGTTAACACTGAAGCTTTCTTT	CASSPRTGRVNTEAFF
TRBD1	TRBV7-6	few	TRBJ2-7	TGTGCCAGCGGCATGGGACAGGGTTACTACGAGCAGTACTTC	CASGMGQGYYEQYF
NA	TRBV4-1	few	TRBJ2-3	TGCGCCAGCAGCCTGACAGGAATGAGCACAGATACGCAGTATTTT	CASSLTGMSTDTQYF
TRBD1	TRBV5-1	NA	TRBJ1-1	TGCGCCAGCAGCCGGGACAGTGGGAACACTGAAGCTTTCTTT	CASSRDSGNTEAFF
NA	TRBV20-1	NA	TRBJ2-7	TGCAGTGCCAGAGGCCGGGACTTATACAATGAGCAGTACTTC	CSARGRDLYNEQYF